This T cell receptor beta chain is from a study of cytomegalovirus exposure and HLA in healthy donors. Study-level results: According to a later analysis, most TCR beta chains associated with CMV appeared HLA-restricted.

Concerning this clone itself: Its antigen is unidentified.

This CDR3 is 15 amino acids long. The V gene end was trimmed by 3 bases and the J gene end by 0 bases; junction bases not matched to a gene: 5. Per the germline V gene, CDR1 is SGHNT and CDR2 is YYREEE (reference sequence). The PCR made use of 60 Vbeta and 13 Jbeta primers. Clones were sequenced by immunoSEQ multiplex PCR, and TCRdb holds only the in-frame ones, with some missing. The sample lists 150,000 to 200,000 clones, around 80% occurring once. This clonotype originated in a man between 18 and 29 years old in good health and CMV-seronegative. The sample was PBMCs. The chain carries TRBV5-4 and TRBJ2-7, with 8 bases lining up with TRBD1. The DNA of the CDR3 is TGTGCCAGCAGCTCGGGACAGGTTGTCTCCTACGAGCAGTACTTC. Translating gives CASSSGQVVSYEQYF. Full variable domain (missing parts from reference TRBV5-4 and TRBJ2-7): ETGVTQSPTHLIKTRGQQVTLRCSSQSGHNTVSWYQQALGQGPQFIFQYYREEENGRGNFPPRFSGLQFPNYSSELNVNALELDDSALYLCASSSGQVVSYEQYFGPGTRLTVT.